These 11 T cell receptor beta chains share one sample of origin, sequenced in a study of blood T cells in healthy people across ages. A second PCR of about 7 to 11 cycles used a sample-barcoded 5' primer and a J-beta primer mix. TCRdb ran MiXCR on the 5' RACE reads and lists one entry per CDR3 protein. Of a few hundred thousand distinct CDR3 sequences listed, 25% to 30% are singletons. Sequencing was done on a sample of blood. Every receptor here comes from a woman in her sixties or seventies in good health.

This clonotype was observed a handful of times. V usage is TRBV7-2 and J usage is TRBJ2-1; 14 bases align to TRBD2. Germline lookup yields CDR1 SGHTA and CDR2 FQGNSA. The CDR3 extends over 17 amino acids. Trimming removed 0 bases from V and 9 bases from J; junction bases left unmatched: 7. The DNA for the CDR3 is TGTGCCAGCAGCTTAGCGGGGACTAGCGGGAGAAGGGGTGAGCAGTTCTTC. It specifies CASSLAGTSGRRGEQFF.

There are a few counts of this clonotype. The chain links TRBV10-2 to TRBJ2-7; TRBD1 matches at 8 bases. CDR1 is WSHSY, CDR2 SAAADI, per germline. The CDR3 loop spans 14 amino acids. V was clipped by 3 bases and J by 2 bases; unmatched bases: 3. CDR3 coding DNA: TGCGCCAGCAGTGACGGGACAGGTGCCTACGAGCAGTACTTC. Protein sequence: CASSDGTGAYEQYF.

The CDR3, as DNA: TGTGCCAGCGACGGTAGCGGGAACCTATACGAGCAGTACTTC. The encoded protein is CASDGSGNLYEQYF. The V gene is TRBV28, the J gene TRBJ2-5, with TRBD2 matching 8 bases. The closer fit of TRBJ2-7 to the DNA end suggests the J call may be wrong. Per the germline V gene, CDR1 is MDHEN and CDR2 is SYDVKM. CDR3 size: 14 residues.

This clonotype was counted at least ten times. V and J are TRBV4-3 and TRBJ2-1; 12 nucleotides match TRBD2. The germline CDR1 and CDR2 sequences are LGHNA and YSLEER. The length of the CDR3 is 15 residues. J was trimmed by 8 bases and V by 4 bases; bases with no gene match: 6. Here the CDR3 DNA reads TGCGCCAGCAGCCGGGCGACTAGCGGGAGCGATGAGCAGTTCTTC. Its protein is CASSRATSGSDEQFF.

This clonotype has a handful of counts. The V call is TRBV28, the J call TRBJ2-5, with D tentatively TRBD2 (5 bases). With 4 bases removed from V and 3 bases from J, the gap between germline ends came to 15 bases. Per the germline V gene, CDR1 is MDHEN and CDR2 is SYDVKM. The CDR3 is made up of 15 amino acids. In DNA, the CDR3 is TGTGCCAGCAGTTCGTCCATACTAGTAAAAGAGACCCAGTACTTC. This encodes CASSSSILVKETQYF.

This clonotype turned up a few times. The V and J genes are TRBV9 and TRBJ2-5, with D uncertain. The CDR3 contains 13 residues. Trimming stripped 2 bases from V and 4 bases from J, with 9 bases between. CDR1 is SGDLS, CDR2 YYNGEE, per germline. Here the CDR3 reads CASSVEMLETQYF. Here the CDR3 DNA reads TGTGCCAGCAGCGTTGAGATGCTAGAGACCCAGTACTTC.

This chain connects TRBV5-1 to TRBJ2-1; D is unclear. CDR1 SGHRS and CDR2 YFSETQ come from the germline V gene. The V and J ends lost 5 bases and 8 bases respectively, with 14 bases between them. The CDR3 is 13 residues long. The CDR3 sequence: CASSSELDDEQFF. CDR3 coding DNA: TGCGCCAGCAGTTCGGAGCTGGACGATGAGCAGTTCTTC.

The table lists this clonotype with many counts. The V call is TRBV11-2, the J call TRBJ1-5; D is undetermined. Germline CDR1 SGHAT, CDR2 FQNNGV. This CDR3 has 14 residues. V was clipped by 1 base and J by 2 bases, with 6 bases between them. This CDR3 is CASSLGAGNQPQHF. The CDR3 bases are TGTGCCAGCAGCTTAGGGGCAGGCAATCAGCCCCAGCATTTT.

This chain uses TRBV6-2 or TRBV6-3 with TRBJ2-7; D might be TRBD1 (5 bases). CDR1 is MNHEY and CDR2 is SVGEGT in the germline V gene. The CDR3 is 16 residues long. Trimming removed 7 bases from V and 3 bases from J, with 22 bases in between. The CDR3 DNA sequence: TGTGCCAGCAAGGAAGGCCAAAGGGGAAGGGTCTACGAGCAGTACTTC. It is translated as CASKEGQRGRVYEQYF.

This clonotype showed up many times. The chain is built from TRBV29-1 and TRBJ2-6; D ambiguous. Trimming took off 5 bases at V and 4 bases at J, with 12 bases between the two ends. This CDR3 contains 14 residues. Per germline, CDR1 SQVTM and CDR2 ANQGSEA. The DNA for the CDR3 is TGCAGCGTTCAATTGTTCCCCGGGGCCAACGTCCTGACTTTC. It is translated as CSVQLFPGANVLTF.

The V call is TRBV28, the J call TRBJ2-7; 8 bases fit TRBD2. Looked up from germline, CDR1 is MDHEN and CDR2 is SYDVKM. The ends lost 6 bases at V and 2 bases at J; junction bases unmatched: 18. This CDR3 is 18 amino acids long. CDR3 in amino acids: CASSPRVALLAETYEQYF. The CDR3 nucleotides are TGTGCCAGCAGCCCGAGGGTGGCGTTACTAGCGGAAACCTACGAGCAGTACTTC.